This T cell receptor beta chain was sequenced for a study of cytomegalovirus exposure and HLA in healthy donors. The wider study: A data release that came early held approximately 92 million unique TCRs from HLA-typed donors.

This PCR relied on a set of 60 Vbeta primers and 13 Jbeta primers. Produced via immunoSEQ multiplex PCR; TCRdb's table is partial and in-frame only. The repertoire holds some 140,000 clones, with around 83% as singletons. Germline CDR1 is PRHDT and CDR2 is FYEKMQ (reference sequence). The J segment lost 3 bases and the V segment lost 5 bases, leaving 11 bases of the junction unmatched. The CDR3 extends over 18 amino acids. Donors showed nominal health when sampled, although they likely had unrecorded immune exposures. This chain joins TRBV13 and TRBJ2-3; TRBD2 matches at 13 bases. Sequencing was performed on PBMCs. The sequence was obtained from a male donor in good health and CMV-seropositive. CDR3 bases: TGTGCCAGCAGCAACACGAGGACTAGCGGGAGAGATACAGATACGCAGTATTTT. The encoded protein is CASSNTRTSGRDTDTQYF.